This T cell receptor beta chain was sequenced in a study of cytotoxic CD8 clonotypes in ibrutinib-treated CLL. Study context: Included were approximately 10 relapsed/refractory and 15 treatment-naive patients, of whom around 17 were IGHV unmutated. Study-wide results and limits: Sustained-remission and progressing patients had different sampling times.

The germline V gene encodes CDR1 MNHNY and CDR2 SVGAGI (reference sequence). V dropped 5 bases and J dropped 2; count of bases not matched to a gene: 2. This CDR3 region has 15 residues. Produced via immunoSEQ multiplex PCR; TCRdb's table is partial and in-frame only. Of about 140,000 clones in the sample, around 84% were seen once. On this clone: What it recognizes is unknown.

The clonotype was recovered from a human donor with chronic lymphocytic leukemia. V usage is TRBV6-6 and J usage is TRBJ1-5; 11 bases match TRBD1. Source: PBMCs, taken after 36 months of ibrutinib treatment. The CDR3 reads CASSRDRGGNQPQHF. For the CDR3, the DNA is TGTGCCAGCAGTAGGGACAGGGGGGGCAATCAGCCCCAGCATTTT.